This TCR beta chain was recovered during a study of T-cell memory formation after mild COVID-19 (dated by TCRdb to the early 2020s). In terms of the full investigation: TCR sequence clusters from the two donors were found to be largely donor specific. In two donors, T-cell clones that expanded and contracted after mild COVID-19 were tracked by sequencing TCRalpha and TCRbeta repertoires over time. The cohort comprised two young, previously healthy adult volunteers, one female and one male. Beyond this particular receptor, the publication reports: Contracting CD4+ clones were found mainly in CM and EM memory subsets, while CD8+ clones were enriched in EMRA. Some responding clones were found in pre-infection memory, which suggests that pre-existing cross-reactive memory T cells took part in the SARS-CoV-2 response. The second-wave clones that peaked on day 37 were not confirmed to be SARS-CoV-2 specific. Balanced CD4/CD8 phenotypes were observed for clones contracting from day 15 to 85, whereas a bias towards CD4+ was observed for a second wave of clones expanding from day 15 to 37. The study included only a couple of mild cases, and larger cohorts that include severe cases with pre-infection samples were judged to be necessary.

There are a few counts of this clonotype. Its cognate antigen has yet to be identified. At one of its ends the junction is not consistent with the germline gene, which may arise from a read error. Ficoll-Paque density gradient centrifugation was used to isolate PBMCs. Sequenced using an Illumina NovaSeq 6000. TCRalpha and TCRbeta cDNA libraries were constructed by 5'RACE with constant-segment primers, with sample barcodes and unique molecular identifiers being introduced. Trizol reagent was used to extract RNA from every sample. Library amplification was performed in two PCR steps, and a second sample barcode and Illumina TruSeq adapters were introduced in the second step. Sequencing of libraries was performed on an Illumina NovaSeq with 2 x 150 bp paired-end reads. Processing in the source paper ran as follows. With migec v1.2.7, reads were demultiplexed and then collapsed into UMI-guided consensus sequences. Using mixcr v2.1.11, the UMI consensuses were aligned to TRA and TRB V and J templates and assembled into clonotypes. Clonotypes were classified as expanded or contracted when called significant by both edgeR and NoisET, with noise models trained on biological replicates. For edgeR calls, a false discovery rate-adjusted p below 0.01 and a log2 fold-change threshold of 1 were applied. As an exploratory analysis of dynamics, max-normalized trajectories of the 1000 most abundant clonotypes were examined with PCA combined with hierarchical clustering. Each responding clone was given a CD4 or CD8 phenotype based on the CD4+ and CD8+ repertoires, which had been sequenced separately. The public reads were reprocessed in TCRdb via fastp at Q25 and MiXCR, keeping in-frame beta chains. Rows with one shared CDR3 protein collapse into an entry with the most common genes and DNA. The V and J calls were not made by the authors but by TCRdb's processing. Across this sample there are about 560,000 distinct CDR3 sequences, with roughly 18% seen only once. Of the sample, 9.5% to 15% falls within the top ten clones.

Taken from the germline V gene, the CDR1 and CDR2 loops are SGHTA and FQGNSA. Inclusive of the bounding cysteine and phenylalanine, the CDR3 is 13 residues long. Only the CDR3 portion is preserved as DNA: 39 bases, with reading frame beginning at the first base. The rearranged chain carries TRBV7-2 and TRBJ2-7, and perhaps TRBD2 as D gene, on 5 matching bases. This TCR was sampled from an adult woman who had mild COVID-19 (a few samples of this study predate the infection). The sample titles of this study are shuffled in the database, so cell type and time point are left out; the donor was told from shared clones. The specimen sequenced was PBMCs or a T cell subset sorted from them (not recorded which). The DNA is TGTGCCAGCAGCTTAGCGGGGAGATACGAGCAGCACTTC. It specifies CASSLAGRYEQHF.